The entry below describes one TCR beta chain. Deep-level running was used for the assay. Clones were read by immunoSEQ multiplex PCR, and TCRdb kept only the in-frame ones, dropping some. The data contain around 2.1 million clones, about 93% of them singletons. This entry comes from a study of shared clonotypes between healthy human individuals. Naive-designated CD8 cells lacked CD45RO, were positively enriched for CCR7, and omitted terminally differentiated effector memory CD45RA+ cells. This receptor was taken from a man aged 18 to 30 in good health. Some clones in this sample may be carry-over from other donors' samples. Sequenced material: naive CD8+ T cells from PBMCs.

The CDR3 bases are TGTGCCAGCACCCCCAGGGTAGGCTACGAGCAGTACTTC. Its protein product is CASTPRVGYEQYF. The chain combines TRBV27 with TRBJ2-7; tentative D call: TRBD1 (5 bases). Trimming removed 7 bases from V and 3 bases from J, with 13 bases in between. CDR3 size: 13 residues. Germline assignment: CDR1 MNHEY and CDR2 SMNVEV (reference sequence).